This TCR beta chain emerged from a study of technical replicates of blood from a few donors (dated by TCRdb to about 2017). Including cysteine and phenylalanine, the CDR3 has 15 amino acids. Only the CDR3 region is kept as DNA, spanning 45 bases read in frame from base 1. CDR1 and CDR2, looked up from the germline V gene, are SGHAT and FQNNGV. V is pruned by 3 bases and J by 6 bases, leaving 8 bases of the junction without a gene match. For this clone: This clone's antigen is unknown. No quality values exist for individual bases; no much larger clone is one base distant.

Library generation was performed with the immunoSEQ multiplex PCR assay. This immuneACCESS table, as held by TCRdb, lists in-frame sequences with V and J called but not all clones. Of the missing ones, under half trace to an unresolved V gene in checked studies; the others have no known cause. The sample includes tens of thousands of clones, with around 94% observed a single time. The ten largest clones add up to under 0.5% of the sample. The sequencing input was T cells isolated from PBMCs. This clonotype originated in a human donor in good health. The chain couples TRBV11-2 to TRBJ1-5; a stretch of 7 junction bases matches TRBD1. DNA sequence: TGTGCCAGCAGCTTTGGAACAGGGGTTGGTCAGCCCCAGCATTTT. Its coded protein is CASSFGTGVGQPQHF.